Listed here are 31 T cell receptor beta chains from one sample, sequenced in a study of PD-L1 blockade in urothelial cancer. This sample's time point: pretreatment peripheral blood. Method: immunoSEQ multiplex PCR; TCRdb's copy keeps in-frame clones and lacks some. The sample carries 85,000 to 90,000 clones, over 75% recorded once. The specimen was PBMCs, collected around atezolizumab (anti-PD-L1) treatment. Receptor source: a man aged 60-69 years with urothelial cancer.

V gene TRBV27 combines with J gene TRBJ1-5; no reliable D call. The V gene lost 5 bases and the J gene lost 6 bases, with 20 bases spanning the gap. The CDR3 is 16 amino acids. Germline V gives CDR1 MNHEY, CDR2 SMNVEV (reference sequence). CDR3 coding DNA: TGTGCCAGCAGTCCGAGACACACCTCCGCTGGTCAGCCCCAGCATTTT. Encoded protein: CASSPRHTSAGQPQHF.

The chain employs TRBV7-9 and TRBJ2-3; the match to TRBD2 covers 13 bases. The trim removed 6 bases at V and 4 bases at J, leaving 4 bases unmatched. The germline gives CDR1 SEHNR, CDR2 FQNEAQ (reference sequence). The CDR3 length is 15 residues. CDR3 nucleotides: TGTGCCAGCAGTATACTAGCGGGAGGGCCAGATACGCAGTATTTT. This sequence encodes CASSILAGGPDTQYF.

The chain combines TRBV7-2 with TRBJ2-1; D is possibly TRBD1 (7 bases). The CDR3 is 16 residues long. The V end lost 5 bases, the J end lost 1 base, and 15 bases lay between the germline ends. Looked up from germline, CDR1 is SGHTA and CDR2 is FQGNSA. This chain's CDR3 is CASSPGGSRSYNEQFF. DNA of the CDR3: TGTGCCAGCAGCCCAGGGGGGAGCAGGTCCTACAATGAGCAGTTCTTC. The full variable domain, completed using reference TRBV7-2 and TRBJ2-1, is GAGVSQSPSNKVTEKGKDVELRCDPISGHTALYWYRQSLGQGLEFLIYFQGNSAPDKSGLPSDRFSAERTGGSVSTLTIQRTQQEDSAVYLCASSPGGSRSYNEQFFGPGTRLTVL.

J is TRBJ2-1 and V is TRBV11-2; the match to TRBD2 covers 8 bases. J lost 2 bases, V lost 3 bases, and 3 bases had no gene match. The germline gives CDR1 SGHAT, CDR2 FQNNGV. The CDR3 has 15 residues. CDR3 DNA sequence: TGTGCCAGCAGCTTGCGGACTAGCACCTACAATGAGCAGTTCTTC. Translation gives CASSLRTSTYNEQFF.

This clone was detected a few times. The CDR3, as DNA: TGTGCCAGCAGCCCCTCAGAACTGAACACTGAAGCTTTCTTT. This sequence encodes CASSPSELNTEAFF. This rearrangement joins TRBV4-2 to TRBJ1-1, with D uncertain. V lost 4 bases, J lost 0 bases, and 9 bases lay in between. The CDR3 sequence is 14 residues long. CDR1 and CDR2 (germline): LGHNA, YNFKEQ.

The gene calls are TRBV5-1 and TRBJ2-7; maybe TRBD1 (5 bases). Germline V lookup: CDR1 SGHRS, CDR2 YFSETQ. V was pared by 0 bases and J by 11 bases, with 21 bases between. The CDR3 loop spans 15 amino acids. For the CDR3, the DNA is TGCGCCAGCAGCTTGGGCTATCTGGACACCGGTGAGGAGTACTTC. This translates into CASSLGYLDTGEEYF.

A few counts support this clone. The V gene is TRBV7-9, the J gene TRBJ1-5; D may be TRBD1 (5 bases). The CDR3 consists of 14 residues. Trimming left V 5 bases short and J 0 bases short, with 8 bases between. Germline CDR1 is SEHNR and CDR2 is FQNEAQ (reference sequence). This CDR3 is CASSDQGSNQPQHF. In DNA form, the CDR3 reads TGTGCCAGCAGCGATCAGGGTAGCAATCAGCCCCAGCATTTT.

V usage is TRBV2 and J usage is TRBJ2-2; TRBD1 agrees at 8 bases. J gave up 1 base and V 8 bases, and 6 bases lay outside the gene matches. CDR3 length: 15 residues. CDR1 is SNHLY, CDR2 FYNNEI, per germline. CDR3 loop: CASRLGTGNTGELFF. CDR3 coding DNA: TGTGCCAGCCGATTGGGGACAGGGAACACCGGGGAGCTGTTTTTT.

The CDR3 region is CASRPTGVGTGELFF. The CDR3 DNA follows: TGTGCCAGCAGACCGACAGGGGTGGGCACCGGGGAGCTGTTTTTT. The chain carries TRBV11-3 and TRBJ2-2, with 8 bases identical to TRBD1. In germline, CDR1 is SGHNT, CDR2 YENEEA. The trim removed 6 bases at V and 4 bases at J, leaving 7 bases unmatched. The CDR3 consists of 15 residues.

The chain has TRBV5-1 and TRBJ2-1; D may be TRBD1 (7 bases). The V end was cut by 2 bases, the J end by 4 bases, with 10 bases between. The length of the CDR3 is 14 residues. Per the germline V gene, CDR1 is SGHRS and CDR2 is YFSETQ. The CDR3 bases are TGCGCCAGCAGCTTCCAGGGGGGTTACAATGAGCAGTTCTTC. Translation: CASSFQGGYNEQFF.

The chain joins TRBV10-3 to TRBJ1-6; 7 bases line up with TRBD1. The V gene's germline CDR1 is ENHRY and CDR2 SYGVKD. The CDR3 contains 14 residues. V gave up 10 bases and J gave up 8 bases; unmatched junction bases: 11. Written as DNA, the CDR3 is TGTGCCACAAAAGCAGGGACAGAGGATTCACCCCTCCACTTT. As protein: CATKAGTEDSPLHF.

The gene calls are TRBV9 and TRBJ2-7; 9 bases are shared with TRBD1. Trimming took 0 bases from V and 6 from J; bases not matched to a gene: 4. The CDR3 extends over 14 amino acids. CDR1 and CDR2 (germline): SGDLS, YYNGEE. CDR3 in amino acids: CASSVARQGGEQYF. CDR3 in DNA: TGTGCCAGCAGCGTAGCCCGACAGGGGGGCGAGCAGTACTTC.

The chain recombines TRBV7-2 with TRBJ1-4, with D possibly matching TRBD1 (5 bases). With 5 bases removed from V and 3 bases from J, the gap between germline ends came to 13 bases. This CDR3 has 15 amino acids. Germline V gene sequence: CDR1 SGHTA, CDR2 FQGNSA. CDR3 in amino acids: CASSTAGRANEKLFF. In nucleotides, the CDR3 is TGTGCCAGCAGCACAGCAGGGAGGGCTAATGAAAAACTGTTTTTT.

This chain links TRBV2 with TRBJ1-5; D perhaps matches TRBD1 (6 bases). CDR1 and CDR2 from the germline V gene are SNHLY and FYNNEI. V dropped 6 bases and J dropped 0 bases, with 12 bases sitting between them. This CDR3 has 15 amino acids. CDR3 region: CASSETGYSNQPQHF. CDR3 nucleotide sequence: TGTGCCAGCAGCGAGACAGGTTATAGCAATCAGCCCCAGCATTTT.

V and J are TRBV7-2 and TRBJ2-2, with 7 bases matching TRBD2. The CDR3 length is 14 residues. CDR1 and CDR2 (germline): SGHTA, FQGNSA. Germline trimming cut 1 base from V and 6 bases from J; bases unmatched to any gene: 2. This CDR3 is CASSLEGRAGELFF. The CDR3 coding sequence is TGTGCCAGCAGCTTAGAAGGGAGGGCCGGGGAGCTGTTTTTT.

This chain uses TRBV7-3 with TRBJ1-1, with D possibly TRBD1 on 5 matching bases. Trimming took off 2 bases at V and 4 bases at J, with 11 bases between the two ends. Germline V gene sequence: CDR1 SGHTA, CDR2 FQGTGA. The CDR3 has 14 amino acids. CDR3 sequence (DNA): TGTGCCAGCAGCTTAGCCCAGGGTGGCACTGAAGCTTTCTTT. This gives the protein CASSLAQGGTEAFF.

V usage is TRBV7-2 and J usage is TRBJ2-5; 11 bases map to TRBD2. This CDR3 spans 15 amino acids. The V gene end was trimmed by 5 bases and the J gene end by 1 base; junction bases not matched to a gene: 3. The germline CDR1 and CDR2 sequences are SGHTA and FQGNSA. The CDR3 protein is CASSPGLAAQETQYF. For the CDR3, the DNA is TGTGCCAGCAGCCCGGGACTAGCGGCCCAAGAGACCCAGTACTTC.

The chain combines TRBV27 with TRBJ2-2; D unclear. V was pared by 5 bases and J by 2 bases, with 6 bases between. Germline V gene data show CDR1 as MNHEY and CDR2 as SMNVEV (reference sequence). The CDR3 is 13 amino acids. The DNA of the CDR3 is TGTGCCAGCAGTCAGGCTAACACCGGGGAGCTGTTTTTT. This gives the protein CASSQANTGELFF.

The gene calls are TRBV11-1 and TRBJ2-5; possibly TRBD2 for D (5 bases). The V end was cut by 5 bases, the J end by 5 bases, with 9 bases between. CDR1 SGHAT and CDR2 FQDESV come from the germline V gene (reference sequence). This CDR3 contains 12 residues. This CDR3 is CASSPRRETQYF. CDR3 nucleotides: TGTGCCAGCAGCCCCCGGAGGGAGACCCAGTACTTC.

The gene calls are TRBV5-1 and TRBJ2-6; 9 nucleotides align to TRBD1. The CDR3 is 18 residues long. The V segment lost 4 bases and the J segment 0 bases; nucleotides outside the gene matches: 8. Germline V gene lookup returns CDR1 SGHRS and CDR2 YFSETQ. The CDR3 here is CASSRSGTGSSGANVLTF. The DNA of the CDR3 is TGCGCCAGCAGCCGGTCCGGGACAGGGAGCTCTGGGGCCAACGTCCTGACTTTC.

The chain joins TRBV5-1 to TRBJ2-7; D possibly corresponds to TRBD2 (5 bases). Germline loops: CDR1 SGHRS, CDR2 YFSETQ. Trimming took off 0 bases at V and 6 bases at J, with 10 bases between the two ends. CDR3 length equals 13 residues. The CDR3 DNA follows: TGCGCCAGCAGCTTGGGGGCAGGAGGCGAGCAGTACTTC. It codes for CASSLGAGGEQYF.

The chain joins TRBV4-3 to TRBJ2-7; TRBD2 is a possible D gene (5 bases). This CDR3 has 14 residues. Germline V CDR1 and CDR2: LGHNA, YSLEER. V lost 0 bases and J lost 2, with 8 bases in between. The CDR3 here is CASSQDPGTYEQYF. DNA for the CDR3: TGCGCCAGCAGCCAAGACCCCGGGACCTACGAGCAGTACTTC.

The genes are TRBV18 and TRBJ2-7, with TRBD2 identical over 12 bases. From germline, CDR1 is KGHSH and CDR2 LQKENI. The CDR3 sequence is 16 residues long. V lost 3 bases, J lost 0 bases, and 3 bases stayed unmatched. The CDR3 DNA follows: TGTGCCAGCTCACCGCCGACTAGCGGGGGCTCCTACGAGCAGTACTTC. Translation gives CASSPPTSGGSYEQYF.

This rearrangement joins TRBV20-1 to TRBJ1-1; D unclear. There are 10 residues in the CDR3. Looked up from germline, CDR1 is DFQATT and CDR2 is SNEGSKA (reference sequence). V dropped 6 bases and J dropped 5 bases, with 7 bases sitting between them. This chain's CDR3 is CSAPMTEAFF. In DNA, the CDR3 is TGCAGTGCCCCAATGACTGAAGCTTTCTTT.

The chain uses TRBV5-1 and TRBJ1-2; the D is unclear. The CDR3 consists of 15 residues. CDR1 is SGHRS, CDR2 YFSETQ, per germline. V was pared by 4 bases and J by 6 bases, with 19 bases between. CDR3 in amino acids: CASSAVGESEDGYTF. CDR3 DNA: TGCGCCAGCAGCGCGGTGGGAGAGTCCGAAGATGGCTACACCTTC. Filled out from reference TRBV5-1 and TRBJ1-2, the complete variable domain reads KAGVTQTPRYLIKTRGQQVTLSCSPISGHRSVSWYQQTPGQGLQFLFEYFSETQRNKGNFPGRFSGRQFSNSRSEMNVSTLELGDSALYLCASSAVGESEDGYTFGSGTRLTVV.

The chain employs TRBV13 and TRBJ2-4; 9 positions match TRBD2. Trimming at V came to 2 bases and at J to 1 base, leaving 9 bases not matched to a gene. There are 18 residues in the CDR3. The germline gives CDR1 PRHDT, CDR2 FYEKMQ (reference sequence). CDR3 region: CASSLSLAGPPAKNIQYF. In DNA form, the CDR3 reads TGTGCCAGCAGCTTAAGTCTAGCGGGACCGCCTGCCAAAAACATTCAGTACTTC.

The V gene is TRBV20-1, the J gene TRBJ2-7; D is perhaps TRBD2 (6 bases). This CDR3 region has 10 residues. Germline V gives CDR1 DFQATT, CDR2 SNEGSKA (reference sequence). V lost 6 bases to trimming and J lost 7 bases, with 10 bases between them. Written as DNA, the CDR3 is TGCAGTGCAGCGGGCCGGGAGCAGTACTTC. Translating gives CSAAGREQYF.

This clone showed up just a few times. J is TRBJ2-3 and V is TRBV27, with D perhaps TRBD2 (7 bases). The germline gives CDR1 MNHEY, CDR2 SMNVEV (reference sequence). This CDR3 is built from 16 residues. V gave up 2 bases and J gave up 4 bases, with 16 bases separating them. CDR3 bases: TGTGCCAGCAGTTTAGGGCGGGGGCCGGTTCCAGATACGCAGTATTTT. Translated, it gives CASSLGRGPVPDTQYF.

The rearrangement joins TRBV30 to TRBJ1-1; D is undetermined. Germline V gene lookup returns CDR1 GTSNPN and CDR2 SVGIG (reference sequence). The CDR3 runs 14 residues. V shed 0 bases and J shed 5 bases, with 13 bases lying between them. CDR3 DNA sequence: TGTGCCTGGAGTGTCCGGGTCTTAAGTACTGAAGCTTTCTTT. Protein product: CAWSVRVLSTEAFF.

DNA for the CDR3: TGTGCCAGCAGCTTAGCGGCTGACTCCCGGGAAAGCTACACCTTC. Protein product: CASSLAADSRESYTF. The chain has TRBV7-9 and TRBJ1-2; D gene ambiguous. CDR3 length equals 15 residues. Germline assignment: CDR1 SEHNR and CDR2 FQNEAQ (reference sequence). V was shortened by 0 bases and J by 9 bases, with 17 bases between the two germline ends.

The V and J genes are TRBV11-3 and TRBJ2-7, with 9 bases matching TRBD1. This CDR3 is 13 amino acids long. V lost 5 bases and J lost 7; bases outside the gene matches: 6. Germline loops: CDR1 SGHNT, CDR2 YENEEA. The CDR3 DNA reads TGTGCCAGCAGCCAAACAGGGGGCAGGGAGCAGTACTTC. It translates to CASSQTGGREQYF.